Below are 10 T cell receptor beta chains sequenced from a single sample in a study of cytomegalovirus exposure and HLA in healthy donors. 13 Jbeta primers and 60 Vbeta primers were used for the PCR. Libraries were prepared by immunoSEQ multiplex PCR; TCRdb keeps only in-frame clonotypes and omits some of them. The table includes about 200,000 clones, around four fifths detected once. Sequences were obtained from PBMCs. Every receptor here comes from a boy younger than 10 in good health and CMV-seronegative.

The chain employs TRBV6-6 and TRBJ2-7; 11 nucleotides match TRBD2. The CDR3 extends over 14 amino acids. From germline, CDR1 is MNHNY and CDR2 SVGAGI (reference sequence). The ends lost 4 bases at V and 5 bases at J; junction bases unmatched: 4. The CDR3 spells CASSFSGGADEQYF. CDR3 coding DNA: TGTGCCAGCAGTTTTAGCGGGGGGGCCGACGAGCAGTACTTC.

V and J are TRBV7-2 and TRBJ2-7, with 7 bases matching TRBD2. Trimming removed 1 base from V and 4 bases from J; junction bases left unmatched: 4. The V gene's germline CDR1 is SGHTA and CDR2 FQGNSA. This CDR3 region has 14 residues. The CDR3 nucleotides are TGTGCCAGCAGCTTAGAGGCGGGAGTGTACGAGCAGTACTTC. It translates to CASSLEAGVYEQYF.

This chain joins TRBV6-1 and TRBJ2-5, with D possibly being TRBD1 (5 bases). Trimming cost V 4 bases and J 1 base, with 16 bases left between them. The CDR3 spans 16 residues. Germline-derived CDR1 and CDR2 are MNHNS and SASEGT. CDR3 bases: TGTGCCAGCAGTGTCTCAAAGCAGGGATTCCAAGAGACCCAGTACTTC. Translated, it gives CASSVSKQGFQETQYF.

The chain carries TRBV5-4 and TRBJ2-3, with 8 bases identical to TRBD1. The CDR3 is made up of 15 amino acids. Germline loops: CDR1 SGHNT, CDR2 YYREEE (reference sequence). The V segment lost 4 bases and the J segment 3 bases; nucleotides outside the gene matches: 7. In DNA form, the CDR3 reads TGTGCCAGCAGCCCCGGACAGGGTTGGACAGATACGCAGTATTTT. It specifies CASSPGQGWTDTQYF. Full variable domain (remainder filled in from reference TRBV5-4 and TRBJ2-3): ETGVTQSPTHLIKTRGQQVTLRCSSQSGHNTVSWYQQALGQGPQFIFQYYREEENGRGNFPPRFSGLQFPNYSSELNVNALELDDSALYLCASSPGQGWTDTQYFGPGTRLTVL.

Here the CDR3 reads CASSETSGNEQFF. The CDR3 DNA reads as TGTGCCAGCAGTGAGACTAGCGGGAATGAGCAGTTCTTC. The V call is TRBV6-1, the J call TRBJ2-1; 10 nucleotides align to TRBD2. The V and J ends lost 3 bases and 7 bases, in that order; junction bases with no gene match: 0. Germline loops: CDR1 MNHNS, CDR2 SASEGT. The CDR3 covers 13 residues.

The V and J genes are TRBV30 and TRBJ1-5; TRBD1 matches at 8 bases. Losses at the gene ends were 1 base for V and 7 bases for J; bases not matched to a gene: 6. Germline V CDR1 and CDR2: GTSNPN, SVGIG (reference sequence). CDR3 length: 14 residues. CDR3 in amino acids: CAWSGTGPRQPQHF. DNA for the CDR3: TGTGCCTGGAGTGGGACAGGGCCCCGGCAGCCCCAGCATTTT.

The chain couples TRBV6-6 to TRBJ2-5; TRBD1 is a possible D gene (6 bases). The germline V gene encodes CDR1 MNHNY and CDR2 SVGAGI (reference sequence). Trimming removed 4 bases at V and 5 bases at J, with 11 bases between. CDR3 length: 13 amino acids. CDR3 in amino acids: CASSSRQEETQYF. The CDR3 coding sequence is TGTGCCAGCAGTTCCCGACAGGAGGAGACCCAGTACTTC.

The chain is built from TRBV19 and TRBJ2-7; 10 positions agree with TRBD1. CDR3 length equals 15 residues. J lost 3 bases, V lost 1 base, and 3 bases had no gene match. Germline V gene lookup returns CDR1 LNHDA and CDR2 SQIVND (reference sequence). The DNA for the CDR3 is TGTGCCAGTAGTATAGGGGGACAGGGGATCTACGAGCAGTACTTC. Protein product: CASSIGGQGIYEQYF.

This chain connects TRBV6-6 to TRBJ2-3, with D tentatively TRBD2 (5 bases). V was pared by 5 bases and J by 0 bases, with 12 bases between. CDR3 length equals 15 residues. Germline CDR1 MNHNY, CDR2 SVGAGI (reference sequence). Here the CDR3 reads CASSPSGESTDTQYF. The CDR3 DNA sequence: TGTGCCAGCAGTCCCTCCGGGGAGAGCACAGATACGCAGTATTTT.

This clone was counted a single time. The rearrangement links TRBV19 to TRBJ2-7, with TRBD1 matching over 7 bases. The CDR3 consists of 14 residues. Germline-derived CDR1 and CDR2 are LNHDA and SQIVND (reference sequence). Trimming cost V 3 bases and J 3 bases; bases outside gene matches: 5. CDR3 region: CASSMGTEYYEQYF. DNA of the CDR3: TGTGCCAGTAGTATGGGGACAGAGTACTACGAGCAGTACTTC.